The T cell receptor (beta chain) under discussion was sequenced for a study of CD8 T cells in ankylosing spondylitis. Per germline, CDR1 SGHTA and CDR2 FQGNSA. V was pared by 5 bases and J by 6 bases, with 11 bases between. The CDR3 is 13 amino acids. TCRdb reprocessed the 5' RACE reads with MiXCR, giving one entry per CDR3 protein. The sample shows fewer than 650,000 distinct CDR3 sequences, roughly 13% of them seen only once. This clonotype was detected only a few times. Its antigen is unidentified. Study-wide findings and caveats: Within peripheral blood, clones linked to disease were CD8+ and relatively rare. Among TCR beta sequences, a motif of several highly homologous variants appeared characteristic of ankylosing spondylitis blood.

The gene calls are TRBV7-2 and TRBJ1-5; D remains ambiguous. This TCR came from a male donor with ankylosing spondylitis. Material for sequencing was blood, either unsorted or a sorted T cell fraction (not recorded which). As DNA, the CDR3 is TGTGCCAGCAGCCTCCTTATTAGTCAGCCCCAGCATTTT. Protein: CASSLLISQPQHF.